This T cell receptor beta chain came from a study of beta chain features in type 1 diabetes. General study results and limits: Shortening of TCRB CDR3s, moderate but significant, appeared in all four CD4+ subsets of Type 1 diabetes patients.

Expressed TCRB transcripts were sequenced because the isolated RNA had all been reverse transcribed beforehand. Sequencing was performed with immunoSEQ multiplex PCR; in TCRdb, only in-frame clones are kept and a portion is missing. The sample carries more than 250,000 clones, over 11% recorded once. Trimming pared 4 bases from V and 5 bases from J, leaving 16 bases between. Germline lookup yields CDR1 SGHRS and CDR2 YFSETQ. The CDR3 is made up of 14 amino acids. Only a few counts were recorded for this clone. What it binds is not known. The TCR sequence derives from a young man with type 1 diabetes. The chain couples TRBV5-1 to TRBJ2-7, with D tentatively TRBD2 (5 bases). Sequencing used naive CD4+ T cells from blood. The CDR3, as DNA: TGCGCCAGCAGCCAGGACTCCCTCGAGGACGAGCAGTACTTC. This gives the protein CASSQDSLEDEQYF.